These 27 T cell receptor beta chains were sequenced from one sample in a study of shared clonotypes between healthy human individuals. Cells designated naive CD8 were CD45RO-negative and were positively selected for CCR7, with terminally differentiated effector memory CD45RA+ cells excluded. Only in-frame clones appear in the TCRdb table, and some are missing; sequencing was by immunoSEQ multiplex PCR. The data contain almost 700,000 clones, 90% to 95% of them singletons. The material sequenced was naive CD8+ T cells sorted from blood. The receptors were gathered from a man aged 25 to 45 in good health.

The chain couples TRBV9 to TRBJ2-5; the D gene is possibly TRBD2 (5 bases). Germline assignment: CDR1 SGDLS and CDR2 YYNGEE. Trimming took 0 bases from V and 4 from J, leaving 13 bases between them. The CDR3 contains 15 residues. The CDR3 loop reads CASSVEGLGRETQYF. The CDR3 coding sequence is TGTGCCAGCAGCGTAGAAGGTCTGGGGAGAGAGACCCAGTACTTC.

V is TRBV7-9 and J is TRBJ2-7; D remains ambiguous. The CDR3 is 11 residues long. V shed 6 bases and J shed 3 bases, with 6 bases lying between them. Per germline, CDR1 SEHNR and CDR2 FQNEAQ (reference sequence). CDR3 region: CASSFIYEQYF. The CDR3 DNA reads TGTGCCAGCAGTTTTATCTACGAGCAGTACTTC. The full variable domain, with the rest looked up from reference TRBV7-9 and TRBJ2-7, is DTGVSQNPRHKITKRGQNVTFRCDPISEHNRLYWYRQTLGQGPEFLTYFQNEAQLEKSRLLSDRFSAERPKGSFSTLEIQRTEQGDSAMYLCASSFIYEQYFGPGTRLTVT.

The chain links TRBV10-1 to TRBJ2-7; a possible D gene is TRBD2 (5 bases). Germline V gene sequence: CDR1 WNHNN, CDR2 SYGVQD (reference sequence). V lost 3 bases and J lost 3, with 18 bases in between. The CDR3 has 16 residues. As DNA, the CDR3 is TGCGCCAGCAGTGAAAGCTGGGAGAAACCCGACTACGAGCAGTACTTC. Amino acid sequence: CASSESWEKPDYEQYF.

The genes are TRBV14 and TRBJ2-1; D is possibly TRBD1 (6 bases). The CDR3 spans 15 residues. Trimming pared 2 bases from V and 2 bases from J, leaving 10 bases between. Per germline, CDR1 SGHDN and CDR2 FVKESK. The CDR3 coding sequence is TGTGCCAGCAGCCAAAGGACAGTTACCTACAATGAGCAGTTCTTC. It encodes CASSQRTVTYNEQFF.

V is TRBV27 and J is TRBJ1-2; TRBD1 might be the D (6 bases). CDR3 length: 13 amino acids. Trimming took 5 bases from V and 7 from J, leaving 14 bases between them. Germline-derived CDR1 and CDR2 are MNHEY and SMNVEV (reference sequence). The CDR3 here is CASSPQGISGYTF. The DNA of the CDR3 is TGTGCCAGCAGTCCACAGGGTATTAGTGGCTACACCTTC.

This chain links TRBV2 with TRBJ2-2; a weak D match, TRBD1 (6 bases). The CDR3 contains 14 residues. Germline CDR1 SNHLY, CDR2 FYNNEI. Trimming stripped 8 bases from V and 3 bases from J, with 13 bases between. CDR3 amino acids: CASLGQRDTGELFF. Here the CDR3 DNA reads TGTGCCAGCCTTGGACAGCGTGACACCGGGGAGCTGTTTTTT.

This chain connects TRBV10-3 to TRBJ2-7; TRBD1 agrees at 7 bases. Germline V gene data show CDR1 as ENHRY and CDR2 as SYGVKD. V lost 3 bases and J lost 3; bases outside the gene matches: 5. This CDR3 is 14 amino acids long. This chain's CDR3 is CAISDNYRGYEQYF. The CDR3 DNA follows: TGTGCCATCAGTGACAACTACAGGGGCTACGAGCAGTACTTC.

This clone was picked up a small number of times. The gene calls are TRBV27 and TRBJ2-7; perhaps TRBD1 as D (6 bases). Germline CDR1 MNHEY, CDR2 SMNVEV (reference sequence). CDR3 length equals 13 residues. V shed 8 bases and J shed 0 bases, with 11 bases lying between them. The CDR3 reads CASGGQNSYEQYF. CDR3 bases: TGTGCCAGCGGCGGACAGAACTCCTACGAGCAGTACTTC.

The rearrangement uses TRBV27 and TRBJ2-5; 10 nucleotides agree with TRBD2. V was pared by 5 bases and J by 5 bases, with 8 bases of the junction left unmatched. CDR1 and CDR2 (germline): MNHEY, SMNVEV (reference sequence). This CDR3 region has 15 residues. The CDR3 DNA is TGTGCCAGCAGTAGAGTAAGGACTAGCGGCGAGACCCAGTACTTC. Translation gives CASSRVRTSGETQYF.

The chain links TRBV6-5 to TRBJ2-7; 7 bases agree with TRBD2. After removal of 5 bases from V and 1 base from J, the junction contained 8 bases not matched to a gene. This CDR3 has 15 amino acids. Germline CDR1 reads MNHEY; CDR2 reads SVGAGI. CDR3 region: CASSTGEGWSYEQYF. The CDR3 coding sequence is TGTGCCAGCAGTACCGGGGAGGGGTGGTCCTACGAGCAGTACTTC.

The genes are TRBV4-1 and TRBJ1-1; TRBD1 agrees at 9 bases. J lost 5 bases, V lost 3 bases, and 7 bases had no gene match. This CDR3 has 15 residues. Germline V gives CDR1 MGHRA, CDR2 YSYEKL. Written as DNA, the CDR3 is TGCGCCAGCAGCCACACACAGGGGGCGAGAACTGAAGCTTTCTTT. Translated: CASSHTQGARTEAFF.

This chain uses TRBV5-1 with TRBJ2-7; TRBD1 might be the D (7 bases). There are 14 residues in the CDR3. Per germline, CDR1 SGHRS and CDR2 YFSETQ. Trimming stripped 0 bases from V and 5 bases from J, with 12 bases between. The CDR3 sequence: CASSLGSRGDEQYF. For the CDR3, the DNA is TGCGCCAGCAGCTTGGGAAGCAGGGGGGACGAGCAGTACTTC.

The rearrangement uses TRBV4-1 and TRBJ1-1; D may be TRBD1 (5 bases). Germline loops: CDR1 MGHRA, CDR2 YSYEKL. V lost 0 bases and J 4 bases, leaving 15 bases between the germline ends. The CDR3 contains 16 residues. The CDR3 region has the DNA TGCGCCAGCAGCCAAGAGGGAGAGAGGGGTGGCACTGAAGCTTTCTTT. It specifies CASSQEGERGGTEAFF.

This clone was observed once. The chain employs TRBV7-9 and TRBJ2-7; D is possibly TRBD1 (7 bases). This CDR3 comprises 14 residues. The germline V and J ends were trimmed by 5 bases and 7 bases, with 18 bases remaining between them. The germline CDR1 and CDR2 sequences are SEHNR and FQNEAQ (reference sequence). CDR3 sequence (DNA): TGTGCCAGCAGCCCCCGGGGGACAGTGTGGGAGCAGTACTTC. Its translation is CASSPRGTVWEQYF.

This chain joins TRBV28 and TRBJ1-2; D gene unclear. Trimming removed 4 bases from V and 7 bases from J, with 19 bases in between. Germline-derived CDR1 and CDR2 are MDHEN and SYDVKM. The CDR3 loop spans 15 amino acids. In DNA form, the CDR3 reads TGTGCCAGCAGTTCCTGGACTTCCAAGTATGGTGGCTACACCTTC. Protein sequence: CASSSWTSKYGGYTF.

The sample holds one count of this clone. The rearrangement joins TRBV6-5 to TRBJ2-7; D is perhaps TRBD1 or TRBD2 (5 bases each). V lost 6 bases to trimming and J lost 4 bases, with 16 bases between them. The CDR3 has 14 residues. Germline-derived CDR1 and CDR2 are MNHEY and SVGAGI. CDR3 DNA sequence: TGTGCCAGCAGGTTAACGGGACGCCCTTACGAGCAGTACTTC. Its protein product is CASRLTGRPYEQYF.

In this sample, this clone turned up a few times. The V and J genes are TRBV7-8 and TRBJ1-5; possible D gene TRBD1, 6 bases. V was pared by 5 bases and J by 0 bases, with 8 bases between. Germline V lookup: CDR1 SGHVS, CDR2 FQNEAQ. This CDR3 contains 14 residues. The chain's CDR3 is CASSVQGSNQPQHF. CDR3 nucleotides: TGTGCCAGCAGCGTACAGGGTAGCAATCAGCCCCAGCATTTT.

This rearrangement joins TRBV7-8 to TRBJ2-7, with 7 bases identical to TRBD2. The germline V gene has CDR1 SGHVS and CDR2 FQNEAQ. CDR3 length: 15 amino acids. Losses at the gene ends were 4 bases for V and 2 bases for J; bases not matched to a gene: 8. The CDR3: CASSSSDLAAYEQYF. The CDR3 coding sequence is TGTGCCAGCAGCTCGTCAGACCTAGCGGCCTACGAGCAGTACTTC.

The rearrangement joins TRBV28 to TRBJ1-5; D is possibly TRBD1 (6 bases). Germline V gene sequence: CDR1 MDHEN, CDR2 SYDVKM. The V and J ends lost 4 bases and 2 bases respectively, with 15 bases between them. The CDR3 covers 16 residues. CDR3 coding DNA: TGTGCCAGCAGTTATCCCCCAGGGGAGCGCAATCAGCCCCAGCATTTT. Translation: CASSYPPGERNQPQHF.

V gene TRBV27 combines with J gene TRBJ2-7; 7 positions match TRBD2. The CDR3 extends over 15 amino acids. The V segment lost 7 bases and the J segment 4 bases; nucleotides outside the gene matches: 13. Per germline, CDR1 MNHEY and CDR2 SMNVEV (reference sequence). The CDR3 spells CASNDGGRSMYEQYF. Here the CDR3 DNA reads TGTGCCAGCAATGATGGCGGGAGATCAATGTACGAGCAGTACTTC.

The chain recombines TRBV7-9 with TRBJ2-1, with D unresolved. The V gene lost 5 bases and the J gene lost 2 bases, with 19 bases spanning the gap. The V gene's germline CDR1 is SEHNR and CDR2 FQNEAQ (reference sequence). This CDR3 region has 17 residues. Here the CDR3 reads CASSPPHLGAPYNEQFF. CDR3 nucleotide sequence: TGTGCCAGCAGCCCCCCCCATCTAGGTGCCCCCTACAATGAGCAGTTCTTC.

V is TRBV11-2 and J is TRBJ2-1; 7 nucleotides agree with TRBD2. The CDR3 runs 13 residues. Germline values: CDR1 SGHAT, CDR2 FQNNGV. V was clipped by 9 bases and J by 5 bases; unmatched bases: 7. CDR3 DNA: TGTGCCAGTTATAGCGGGCCGGACAATGAGCAGTTCTTC. This translates into CASYSGPDNEQFF.

The chain uses TRBV9 and TRBJ2-1; D is unresolved. Between the trimmed V and J ends, which lost 3 bases and 4 bases, there was a span of 8 bases. Looked up from germline, CDR1 is SGDLS and CDR2 is YYNGEE. The CDR3 length is 13 residues. The DNA for the CDR3 is TGTGCCAGCAGCGACAAGGGATACAATGAGCAGTTCTTC. Protein product: CASSDKGYNEQFF.

The rearrangement uses TRBV27 and TRBJ1-5; D remains unclear. The CDR3 totals 15 residues. Germline-derived CDR1 and CDR2 are MNHEY and SMNVEV (reference sequence). Trimming took off 7 bases at V and 0 bases at J, with 13 bases between the two ends. The CDR3, as DNA: TGTGCCAGCAAGCAGGCCGCATATAGCAATCAGCCCCAGCATTTT. Translation: CASKQAAYSNQPQHF.

The CDR3 protein is CATGISRYSYEQYF. For the CDR3, the DNA is TGTGCCACCGGGATCAGCCGATACTCCTACGAGCAGTACTTC. This chain joins TRBV11-2 and TRBJ2-7; possibly TRBD2 for D (5 bases). V was clipped by 10 bases and J by 0 bases, with 16 bases between them. There are 14 residues in the CDR3. Germline V lookup: CDR1 SGHAT, CDR2 FQNNGV.

The chain is built from TRBV19 and TRBJ1-2; D uncertain. V dropped 1 base and J dropped 0 bases, with 6 bases sitting between them. The CDR3 runs 14 residues. Germline V CDR1 and CDR2: LNHDA, SQIVND (reference sequence). DNA of the CDR3: TGTGCCAGTAGTATAGCCGGAGCTAACTATGGCTACACCTTC. It encodes CASSIAGANYGYTF.

This sequence joins TRBV6-5 and TRBJ2-3, with TRBD2 matching over 11 bases. This CDR3 has 15 residues. V trimming: 4 bases; J trimming: 3 bases; junction bases outside the gene matches: 3. Germline V gene sequence: CDR1 MNHEY, CDR2 SVGAGI. The CDR3: CASSLWTSGTDTQYF. The CDR3, as DNA: TGTGCCAGCAGTTTGTGGACTAGCGGGACAGATACGCAGTATTTT.